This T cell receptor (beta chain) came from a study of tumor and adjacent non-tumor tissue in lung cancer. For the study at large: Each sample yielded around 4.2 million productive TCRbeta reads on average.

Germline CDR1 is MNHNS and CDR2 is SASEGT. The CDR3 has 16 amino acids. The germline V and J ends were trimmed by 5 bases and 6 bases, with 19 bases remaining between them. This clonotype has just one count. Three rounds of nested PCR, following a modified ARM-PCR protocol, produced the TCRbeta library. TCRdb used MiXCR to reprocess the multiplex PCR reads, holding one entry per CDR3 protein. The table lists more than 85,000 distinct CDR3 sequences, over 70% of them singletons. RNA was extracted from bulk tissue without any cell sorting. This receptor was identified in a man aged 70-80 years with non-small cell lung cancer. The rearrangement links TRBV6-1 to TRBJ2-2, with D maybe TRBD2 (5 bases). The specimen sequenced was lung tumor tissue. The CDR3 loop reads CASSRSPIGDSGELFF. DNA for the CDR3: TGTGCCAGCAGTCGCTCGCCAATCGGGGATTCCGGGGAGCTGTTTTTT.